This T cell receptor beta chain was sequenced during a study of blood T cell dynamics during melanoma immunotherapy. V dropped 6 bases and J dropped 3; count of bases not matched to a gene: 8. There are 15 residues in the CDR3. Germline V lookup: CDR1 SQVTM, CDR2 ANQGSEA. Time point given: pre-treatment baseline. Repertoires were generated with immunoSEQ multiplex PCR, while TCRdb's copy carries only in-frame clones and drops some. The sample consists of 9,900 or so clones, about nine tenths of them appearing once. The receptor's source is a human donor with melanoma. This sequence joins TRBV29-1 and TRBJ1-2; 12 bases agree with TRBD1. Specimen: blood, collected from a patient treated with checkpoint blockade. The CDR3 bases are TGCAGCGTAGGGACAGGGGGCGACTCCTACTATGGCTACACCTTC. Its protein is CSVGTGGDSYYGYTF.